Each of the 30 T cell receptor beta chains below was sequenced from the same sample in a study of graft-versus-host responses after intestinal transplantation. Profiling relied on immunoSEQ multiplex PCR, and the TCRdb table lists in-frame clones only, not all of them. The sample records under 45,000 clones, nearly 90% being singletons. The material was PBMCs, obtained around 270 days after transplant. The receptors stem from a human patient who received an intestinal transplant, so some T cells may come from the graft donor.

The chain joins TRBV5-1 to TRBJ1-2, with TRBD1 matching 7 bases. The CDR3 loop spans 15 amino acids. V was pared by 2 bases and J by 4 bases, with 8 bases of the junction left unmatched. In germline, CDR1 is SGHRS, CDR2 YFSETQ. Here the CDR3 DNA reads TGCGCCAGCAGCTTAACATTACAGGGGATCTATGGCTACACCTTC. This sequence encodes CASSLTLQGIYGYTF.

The chain couples TRBV5-6 to TRBJ2-7; 8 positions agree with TRBD2. J was trimmed by 1 base and V by 7 bases; bases with no gene match: 4. This CDR3 has 13 residues. Germline V gene data show CDR1 as SGHDT and CDR2 as YYEEEE. The CDR3 bases are TGTGCCAGCCACGGGAGGGGATCCTACGAGCAGTACTTC. It codes for CASHGRGSYEQYF.

The chain couples TRBV19 to TRBJ1-1; D gene ambiguous. Germline V CDR1 and CDR2: LNHDA, SQIVND (reference sequence). The CDR3 has 13 amino acids. V shed 3 bases and J shed 4 bases, with 9 bases lying between them. DNA of the CDR3: TGTGCCAGTAGTATTGGTGGTTTCACTGAAGCTTTCTTT. Its protein product is CASSIGGFTEAFF. Based on the CDR3 plus reference TRBV19 and TRBJ1-1, the full variable domain is DGGITQSPKYLFRKEGQNVTLSCEQNLNHDAMYWYRQDPGQGLRLIYYSQIVNDFQKGDIAEGYSVSREKKESFPLTVTSAQKNPTAFYLCASSIGGFTEAFFGQGTRLTVV.

This clone was counted between two and nine times. V and J are TRBV4-2 and TRBJ2-3; 10 bases are a match to TRBD2. The CDR3 covers 16 residues. V dropped 0 bases and J dropped 3; count of bases not matched to a gene: 3. Per the germline V gene, CDR1 is LGHNA and CDR2 is YNFKEQ. CDR3 coding DNA: TGTGCCAGCAGCCAAGAAGCGGGGGGGGCGACAGATACGCAGTATTTT. Protein sequence: CASSQEAGGATDTQYF.

CDR3 in amino acids: CASSPQDRNNYGYTF. CDR3 in DNA: TGTGCCAGCAGCCCCCAAGACAGGAATAACTATGGCTACACCTTC. The V and J genes are TRBV7-6 and TRBJ1-2; a possible D gene is TRBD1 (6 bases). Trimming pared 5 bases from V and 1 base from J, leaving 14 bases between. The CDR3 spans 15 residues. Germline V lookup: CDR1 SGHVS, CDR2 FNYEAQ. Variable domain in full (rest from reference TRBV7-6 and TRBJ1-2): GAGVSQSPRYKVTKRGQDVALRCDPISGHVSLYWYRQALGQGPEFLTYFNYEAQQDKSGLPNDRFSAERPEGSISTLTIQRTEQRDSAMYRCASSPQDRNNYGYTFGSGTRLTVV.

This clone appeared a single time. V is TRBV7-6 and J is TRBJ1-1; 7 bases are a match to TRBD1. CDR1 SGHVS and CDR2 FNYEAQ come from the germline V gene. The CDR3 extends over 17 amino acids. Trimming at V came to 0 bases and at J to 0 bases, leaving 7 bases not matched to a gene. The CDR3 protein is CASSLAIRDSLNTEAFF. The CDR3 DNA reads as TGTGCCAGCAGCTTAGCTATAAGGGACAGCTTGAACACTGAAGCTTTCTTT. The full variable domain, its missing parts supplied by reference TRBV7-6 and TRBJ1-1, is GAGVSQSPRYKVTKRGQDVALRCDPISGHVSLYWYRQALGQGPEFLTYFNYEAQQDKSGLPNDRFSAERPEGSISTLTIQRTEQRDSAMYRCASSLAIRDSLNTEAFFGQGTRLTVV.

This clone came up once. The chain joins TRBV4-1 to TRBJ2-7; 7 nucleotides align to TRBD1. The CDR3 is 15 residues long. Germline V gene sequence: CDR1 MGHRA, CDR2 YSYEKL. J lost 3 bases, V lost 1 base, and 6 bases had no gene match. The CDR3 DNA is TGCGCCAGCAGCCAAGGAGGGGGCGCGAACTACGAGCAGTACTTC. As protein: CASSQGGGANYEQYF.

The rearrangement joins TRBV7-3 to TRBJ2-3; D not resolved. With 5 bases removed from V and 4 bases from J, the gap between germline ends came to 7 bases. CDR1 and CDR2 from the germline V gene are SGHTA and FQGTGA. The CDR3 runs 12 residues. CDR3 bases: TGTGCCAGCAGCGACCGAGCAGATACGCAGTATTTT. As protein: CASSDRADTQYF.

The chain uses TRBV15 and TRBJ1-2, with a weak D call TRBD1 (5 bases). Germline CDR1 and CDR2: LNHNV and YYDKDF (reference sequence). The CDR3 runs 18 residues. The germline V and J ends were trimmed by 0 bases and 8 bases, with 25 bases remaining between them. CDR3 amino acids: CATSRDIIGSGSLGGYTF. The DNA of the CDR3 is TGTGCCACCAGCAGAGATATTATAGGTTCAGGGTCGTTGGGGGGCTACACCTTC.

The chain has TRBV19 and TRBJ1-6; D not resolved. CDR3 length equals 15 residues. CDR1 is LNHDA, CDR2 SQIVND, per germline (reference sequence). Trimming took off 3 bases at V and 6 bases at J, with 12 bases between the two ends. The CDR3 loop reads CASSMIWNPNSPLHF. For the CDR3, the DNA is TGTGCCAGTAGTATGATCTGGAACCCTAATTCACCCCTCCACTTT.

The chain couples TRBV5-6 to TRBJ2-7; TRBD1 might be the D (6 bases). Germline-derived CDR1 and CDR2 are SGHDT and YYEEEE. Between the trimmed V and J ends, which lost 2 bases and 7 bases, there was a span of 16 bases. The CDR3 is 14 residues long. This CDR3 reads CASSFVTGSWEQYF. The DNA of the CDR3 is TGTGCCAGCAGCTTCGTAACAGGGTCTTGGGAGCAGTACTTC.

The chain is built from TRBV15 and TRBJ1-5; D is unclear. The V gene lost 3 bases and the J gene lost 0 bases, with 9 bases spanning the gap. In germline, CDR1 is LNHNV, CDR2 YYDKDF (reference sequence). This CDR3 comprises 15 residues. As DNA, the CDR3 is TGTGCCACCAGCAGCAACCTCAATAGCAATCAGCCCCAGCATTTT. Encoded protein: CATSSNLNSNQPQHF.

The chain is built from TRBV4-2 and TRBJ1-2; D is ambiguous. Germline V CDR1 and CDR2: LGHNA, YNFKEQ. CDR3 length equals 12 residues. V gave up 0 bases and J gave up 5 bases, with 4 bases separating them. DNA of the CDR3: TGTGCCAGCAGCCAAGACAGTTATGGCTACACCTTC. Its protein product is CASSQDSYGYTF.

This clone was seen just once. The rearrangement uses TRBV5-6 and TRBJ2-3, with a tentative D call TRBD1 (6 bases). Trimming pared 4 bases from V and 0 bases from J, leaving 18 bases between. The length of the CDR3 is 17 residues. Germline lookup yields CDR1 SGHDT and CDR2 YYEEEE. CDR3 residues: CASSHSGQMYSTDTQYF. CDR3 DNA sequence: TGTGCCAGCAGCCATTCGGGACAAATGTATAGCACAGATACGCAGTATTTT.

This clone showed up just once. The gene calls are TRBV28 and TRBJ2-3; D is possibly TRBD1 or TRBD2 (5 bases each). Trimming took off 1 base at V and 4 bases at J, with 12 bases between the two ends. The CDR3 runs 15 residues. Germline V CDR1 and CDR2: MDHEN, SYDVKM. CDR3 residues: CASSLSSLGADTQYF. CDR3 sequence (DNA): TGTGCCAGCAGTTTATCTAGCTTGGGGGCAGATACGCAGTATTTT.

This sequence joins TRBV7-9 and TRBJ2-1; 8 bases are a match to TRBD2. J gave up 6 bases and V 5 bases, and 9 bases lay outside the gene matches. Germline assignment: CDR1 SEHNR and CDR2 FQNEAQ (reference sequence). This CDR3 contains 15 residues. The CDR3 region is CASSRIWAGGNEQFF. CDR3 coding DNA: TGTGCCAGCAGCCGAATCTGGGCGGGGGGCAATGAGCAGTTCTTC.

The chain has TRBV4-1 and TRBJ1-1; a weak D match, TRBD1 (6 bases). CDR1 is MGHRA and CDR2 is YSYEKL in the germline V gene. This CDR3 has 16 residues. The V end was cut by 5 bases, the J end by 1 base, with 17 bases between. The chain's CDR3 is CASSNLTGTGNTEAFF. In nucleotides, the CDR3 is TGCGCCAGCAGCAACCTAACAGGGACCGGGAACACTGAAGCTTTCTTT.

The chain uses TRBV6-5 and TRBJ1-1; D is undetermined. Deletions cut 2 bases from V and 9 bases from J, with 7 bases between. The V gene's germline CDR1 is MNHEY and CDR2 SVGAGI. The length of the CDR3 is 11 residues. The CDR3 loop is CASSYREKAFF. The DNA for the CDR3 is TGTGCCAGCAGTTACCGAGAAAAAGCTTTCTTT.

This sequence joins TRBV19 and TRBJ2-2; 7 nucleotides match TRBD1. Trimming at V came to 4 bases and at J to 1 base, leaving 3 bases not matched to a gene. Germline V CDR1 and CDR2: LNHDA, SQIVND (reference sequence). This CDR3 spans 15 amino acids. CDR3 loop: CASSRGQRNTGELFF. The CDR3 bases are TGTGCCAGTAGTAGGGGACAGCGGAACACCGGGGAGCTGTTTTTT. Filled out from reference TRBV19 and TRBJ2-2, the complete variable domain reads DGGITQSPKYLFRKEGQNVTLSCEQNLNHDAMYWYRQDPGQGLRLIYYSQIVNDFQKGDIAEGYSVSREKKESFPLTVTSAQKNPTAFYLCASSRGQRNTGELFFGEGSRLTVL.

The rearrangement joins TRBV5-1 to TRBJ1-3; D is uncertain. Germline assignment: CDR1 SGHRS and CDR2 YFSETQ. Deletions cut 2 bases from V and 6 bases from J, with 6 bases between. The CDR3 sequence is 12 residues long. The CDR3 is CASSFDSNTIYF. CDR3 in DNA: TGCGCCAGCAGCTTTGATTCAAACACCATATATTTT.

The CDR3 region is CASSWGRQGDYGYTF. As DNA, the CDR3 is TGTGCCAGCAGCTGGGGACGACAGGGGGACTATGGCTACACCTTC. The chain is built from TRBV5-4 and TRBJ1-2; TRBD1 matches at 9 bases. J lost 3 bases, V lost 3 bases, and 6 bases had no gene match. The CDR3 is 15 residues long. Germline V gene lookup returns CDR1 SGHNT and CDR2 YYREEE (reference sequence).

The V gene is TRBV14, the J gene TRBJ1-1; D ambiguous. V lost 0 bases and J lost 8, with 10 bases in between. The germline V gene encodes CDR1 SGHDN and CDR2 FVKESK. The CDR3 extends over 13 amino acids. The CDR3 nucleotides read TGTGCCAGCAGCCAAGATTTCGGAGGGGAAGCTTTCTTT. Protein: CASSQDFGGEAFF.

The rearrangement uses TRBV6-1 and TRBJ1-5; D gene uncertain. V lost 1 base to trimming and J lost 11 bases, with 18 bases between them. The germline gives CDR1 MNHNS, CDR2 SASEGT. The CDR3 runs 15 residues. The CDR3 reads CASSEEGGRGVAQHF. CDR3 DNA sequence: TGTGCCAGCAGTGAAGAGGGTGGGCGGGGAGTAGCCCAGCATTTT.

This rearrangement joins TRBV4-1 to TRBJ2-2; unclear D gene. The V end lost 1 base, the J end lost 1 base, and 7 bases lay between the germline ends. This CDR3 has 15 residues. The germline V gene has CDR1 MGHRA and CDR2 YSYEKL. CDR3 protein: CASSQATLNTGELFF. Written as DNA, the CDR3 is TGCGCCAGCAGCCAAGCCACATTGAACACCGGGGAGCTGTTTTTT.

The rearrangement links TRBV7-2 to TRBJ2-7, with D uncertain. V was pared by 0 bases and J by 4 bases, with 7 bases between. The germline gives CDR1 SGHTA, CDR2 FQGNSA. This CDR3 comprises 13 residues. This CDR3 is CASSLARSYEQYF. The CDR3 coding sequence is TGTGCCAGCAGCTTAGCGCGGAGTTACGAGCAGTACTTC. Full variable domain (missing parts from reference TRBV7-2 and TRBJ2-7): GAGVSQSPSNKVTEKGKDVELRCDPISGHTALYWYRQSLGQGLEFLIYFQGNSAPDKSGLPSDRFSAERTGGSVSTLTIQRTQQEDSAVYLCASSLARSYEQYFGPGTRLTVT.

The rearrangement joins TRBV6-5 to TRBJ1-1; D is unresolved. The CDR3 spans 14 residues. The germline V gene has CDR1 MNHEY and CDR2 SVGAGI. V was cut by 2 bases and J by 1 base, with 8 bases left in between. This CDR3 is CASSYGPANTEAFF. The CDR3, as DNA: TGTGCCAGCAGTTACGGGCCGGCGAACACTGAAGCTTTCTTT.

V gene TRBV19 combines with J gene TRBJ1-3; the D gene is possibly TRBD1 (5 bases). CDR3 length: 12 residues. Germline V gene data show CDR1 as LNHDA and CDR2 as SQIVND (reference sequence). The V gene lost 8 bases and the J gene lost 8 bases, with 13 bases spanning the gap. In DNA form, the CDR3 reads TGTGCCAGTGCGGGGCTACGCGACACCATATATTTT. Its protein is CASAGLRDTIYF.

V is TRBV6-5 and J is TRBJ2-1; 14 nucleotides agree with TRBD2. This CDR3 region has 13 residues. Germline V gives CDR1 MNHEY, CDR2 SVGAGI. The trim removed 10 bases at V and 11 bases at J, leaving 7 bases unmatched. The CDR3 coding sequence is TGTGCCACCGGGACTAGCGGGGGAGCACAGCAGTTCTTC. It codes for CATGTSGGAQQFF.

The chain carries TRBV7-9 and TRBJ2-1, with 7 bases fitting TRBD1. Germline V lookup: CDR1 SEHNR, CDR2 FQNEAQ (reference sequence). CDR3 size: 15 residues. Losses at the gene ends were 4 bases for V and 0 bases for J; bases not matched to a gene: 3. The chain's CDR3 is CASSSTGYSYNEQFF. The CDR3 DNA is TGTGCCAGCAGCTCGACAGGGTACTCCTACAATGAGCAGTTCTTC.

This clone has just a few counts. The genes are TRBV4-2 and TRBJ2-1, with D unresolved. Germline CDR1 LGHNA, CDR2 YNFKEQ. The CDR3 is made up of 13 amino acids. The V and J ends lost 4 bases and 4 bases respectively, with 8 bases between them. The DNA of the CDR3 is TGTGCCAGCAGCCCCCCAGCTTACAATGAGCAGTTCTTC. Protein product: CASSPPAYNEQFF.